This T cell receptor beta chain was sequenced for a study of blood T cells in healthy people across ages. On this clonotype itself: The antigen is undetermined.

Next came a second PCR, run for about 7 to 12 cycles, which used a sample-barcoded 5' primer along with a J-beta primer mix. Every single cDNA molecule received a tag from a template-switch adaptor with 12 random nucleotides. One entry per CDR3 protein, called by TCRdb with MiXCR from the 5' RACE reads. The sample consists of around 1,600,000 distinct CDR3 sequences, under 55% of them appearing once. Overall study findings and caveats: Those diversity estimates obtained from one million T cells were thought to be underestimates.

The CDR3 loop spans 14 amino acids. CDR1 is SGHRS and CDR2 is YFSETQ in the germline V gene. V lost 4 bases and J lost 7, with 17 bases in between. The sequence came from a woman under 30 in good health. The rearrangement links TRBV5-1 to TRBJ1-2; TRBD1 is a possible D gene (5 bases). Input material: blood. CDR3 nucleotides: TGCGCCAGCAGCCCGCAGGGTCAAGTCGGTGGCTACACCTTC. Amino acid sequence: CASSPQGQVGGYTF.